This T cell receptor (beta chain) was recorded in a study of T-cell reconstitution after alpha-beta-depleted transplantation in children. Study findings and constraints: Approximately two months post-transplant, alpha-beta T cells reportedly originated from several hundred expanded graft clones. T cells produced anew were the main source of T-cell counts and diversity one year after transplant. From surviving recipient T cells and thymic progenitors came the high day-60 TCRbeta diversity observed in some patients.

As regards this clonotype: The antigen is undetermined.

Using unique molecular identifiers, the investigators prepared the TCRbeta library. TCRdb reprocessed the PCR reads with MiXCR, giving one entry per CDR3 protein. The table lists approximately 1,000,000 distinct CDR3 sequences, 25% to 30% of them singletons, with approximately 30% in the top ten. The CDR3 is 15 residues long. Trimming shortened V by 2 bases and J by 3 bases, and 14 bases separated the two germline ends. The source of this sequence is a boy in the first two years of life who had a stem cell transplant for SCID, so the T cells may come from the graft donor. The input for sequencing was PBMCs, mostly from graft donor cells, taken 360 days after TCRalphabeta/CD19-depleted stem cell transplant. The chain combines TRBV12-3 or TRBV12-4 with TRBJ2-7; D is unresolved. This CDR3 is CASSLRQKSLYEQYF. The CDR3 DNA sequence: TGTGCCAGCAGTTTACGGCAGAAATCCCTCTACGAGCAGTACTTC.